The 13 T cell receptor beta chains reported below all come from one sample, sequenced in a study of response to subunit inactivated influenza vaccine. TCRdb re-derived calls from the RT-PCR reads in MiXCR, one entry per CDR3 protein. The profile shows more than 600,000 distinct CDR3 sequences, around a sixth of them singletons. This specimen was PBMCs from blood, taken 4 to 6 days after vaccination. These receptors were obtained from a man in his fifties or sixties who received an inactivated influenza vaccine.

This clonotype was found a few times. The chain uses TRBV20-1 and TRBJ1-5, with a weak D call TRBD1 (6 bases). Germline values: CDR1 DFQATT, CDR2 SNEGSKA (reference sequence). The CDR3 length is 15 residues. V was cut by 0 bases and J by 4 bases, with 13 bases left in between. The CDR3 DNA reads TGCAGTGCTAGAGACACAGGGACTTTGAATCAGCCCCAGCATTTT. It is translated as CSARDTGTLNQPQHF.

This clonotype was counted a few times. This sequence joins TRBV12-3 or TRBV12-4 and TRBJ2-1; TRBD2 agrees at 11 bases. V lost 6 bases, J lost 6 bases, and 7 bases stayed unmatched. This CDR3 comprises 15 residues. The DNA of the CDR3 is TGTGCCAGCAGGAGAATAGCGGGAGGGCGCAATGAGCAGTTCTTC. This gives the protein CASRRIAGGRNEQFF.

The CDR3 reads CASSFAGGLPGFYEQYF. CDR3 bases: TGTGCCAGCAGTTTTGCCGGAGGACTACCGGGATTCTACGAGCAGTACTTC. This rearrangement joins TRBV27 to TRBJ2-7; D may be TRBD2 (6 bases). The CDR3 is 17 amino acids. Looked up from germline, CDR1 is MNHEY and CDR2 is SMNVEV (reference sequence). The ends were cut back, 3 bases at V and 3 bases at J, with 21 bases in the middle.

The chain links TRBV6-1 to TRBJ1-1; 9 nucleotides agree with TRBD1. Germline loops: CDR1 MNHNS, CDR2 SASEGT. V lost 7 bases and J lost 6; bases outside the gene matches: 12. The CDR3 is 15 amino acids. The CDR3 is CASKKQGAYLPEAFF. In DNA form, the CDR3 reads TGTGCCAGCAAAAAACAGGGGGCGTATCTTCCTGAAGCTTTCTTT.

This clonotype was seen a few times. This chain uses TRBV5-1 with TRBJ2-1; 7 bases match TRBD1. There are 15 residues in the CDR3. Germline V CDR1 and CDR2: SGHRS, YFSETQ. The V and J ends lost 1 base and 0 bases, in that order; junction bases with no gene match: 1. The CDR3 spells CASSLRDSSYNEQFF. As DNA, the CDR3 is TGCGCCAGCAGCTTGCGGGACAGCTCCTACAATGAGCAGTTCTTC.

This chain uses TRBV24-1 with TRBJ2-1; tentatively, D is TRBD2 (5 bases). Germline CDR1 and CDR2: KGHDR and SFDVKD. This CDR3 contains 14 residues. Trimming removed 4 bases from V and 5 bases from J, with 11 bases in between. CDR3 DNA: TGTGCCACCAGTGAACCGTCGAGGGACAATGAGCAGTTCTTC. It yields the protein CATSEPSRDNEQFF.

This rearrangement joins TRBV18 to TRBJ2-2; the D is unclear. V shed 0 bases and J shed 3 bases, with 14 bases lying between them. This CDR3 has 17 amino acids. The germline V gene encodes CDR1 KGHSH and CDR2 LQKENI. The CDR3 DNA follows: TGTGCCAGCTCACCACCTCCGAAGGCGGTGGACACCGGGGAGCTGTTTTTT. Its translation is CASSPPPKAVDTGELFF.

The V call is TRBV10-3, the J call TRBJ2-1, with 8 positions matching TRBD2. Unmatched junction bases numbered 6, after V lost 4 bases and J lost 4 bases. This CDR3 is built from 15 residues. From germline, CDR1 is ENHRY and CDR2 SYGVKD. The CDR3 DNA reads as TGTGCCATCAGTGGGGGGGCTAGCGGGTACAATGAGCAGTTCTTC. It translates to CAISGGASGYNEQFF.

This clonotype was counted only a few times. The CDR3 spells CASSVGQGEGNIQYF. The DNA for the CDR3 is TGTGCCAGCAGCGTAGGGCAGGGTGAGGGAAACATTCAGTACTTC. The J gene is TRBJ2-4, the V gene TRBV9; D is tentatively TRBD1 or TRBD2 (5 bases each). Germline CDR1 reads SGDLS; CDR2 reads YYNGEE. There are 15 residues in the CDR3. Between the trimmed V and J ends, which lost 0 bases and 6 bases, there was a span of 13 bases.

The CDR3 spells CSASKAYEQYF. The CDR3 DNA sequence: TGCAGTGCTAGTAAGGCCTACGAGCAGTACTTC. The genes are TRBV20-1 and TRBJ2-7; D is unclear. Germline V gives CDR1 DFQATT, CDR2 SNEGSKA (reference sequence). Trimming removed 3 bases at V and 2 bases at J, with 5 bases between. The CDR3 runs to 11 residues.

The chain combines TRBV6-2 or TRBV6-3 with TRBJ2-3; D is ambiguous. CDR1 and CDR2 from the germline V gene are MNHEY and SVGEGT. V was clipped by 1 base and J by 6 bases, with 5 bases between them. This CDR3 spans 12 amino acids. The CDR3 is CASSYWTDTQYF. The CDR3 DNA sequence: TGTGCCAGCAGTTACTGGACGGATACGCAGTATTTT.

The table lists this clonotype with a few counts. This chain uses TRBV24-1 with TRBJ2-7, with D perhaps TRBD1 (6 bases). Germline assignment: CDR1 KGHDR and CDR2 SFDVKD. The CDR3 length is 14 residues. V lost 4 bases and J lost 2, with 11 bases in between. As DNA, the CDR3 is TGTGCCACCAGTGACACAGGGCACACCTACGAGCAGTACTTC. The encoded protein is CATSDTGHTYEQYF.

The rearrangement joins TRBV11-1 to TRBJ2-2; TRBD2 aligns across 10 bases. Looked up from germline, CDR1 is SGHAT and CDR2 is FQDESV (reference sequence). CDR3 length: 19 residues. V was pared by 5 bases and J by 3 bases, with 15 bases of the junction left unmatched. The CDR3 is CASSARRVAGGPYTGELFF. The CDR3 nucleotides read TGTGCCAGCAGCGCCCGCCGGGTAGCGGGGGGCCCTTACACCGGGGAGCTGTTTTTT.